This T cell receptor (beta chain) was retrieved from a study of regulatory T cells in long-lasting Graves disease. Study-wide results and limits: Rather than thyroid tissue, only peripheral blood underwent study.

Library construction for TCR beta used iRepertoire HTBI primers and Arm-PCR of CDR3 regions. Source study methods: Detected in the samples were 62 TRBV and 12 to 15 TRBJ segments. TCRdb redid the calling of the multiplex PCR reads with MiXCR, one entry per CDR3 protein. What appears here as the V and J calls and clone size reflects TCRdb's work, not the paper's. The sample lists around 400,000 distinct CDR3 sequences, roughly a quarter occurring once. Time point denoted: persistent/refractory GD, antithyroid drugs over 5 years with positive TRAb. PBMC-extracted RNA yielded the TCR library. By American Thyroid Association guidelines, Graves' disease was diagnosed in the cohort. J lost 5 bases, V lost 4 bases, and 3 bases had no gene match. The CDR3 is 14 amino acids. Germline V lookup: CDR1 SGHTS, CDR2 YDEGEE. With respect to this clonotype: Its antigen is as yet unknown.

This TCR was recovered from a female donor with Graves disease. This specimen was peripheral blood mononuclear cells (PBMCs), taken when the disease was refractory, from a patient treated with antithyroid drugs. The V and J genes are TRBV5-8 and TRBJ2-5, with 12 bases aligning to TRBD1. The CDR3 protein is CASSGDRGHETQYF. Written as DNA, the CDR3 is TGTGCCAGCAGCGGGGACAGGGGGCACGAGACCCAGTACTTC.